The 27 T cell receptor beta chains reported below all come from one sample, sequenced in a study of glioma-infiltrating T cells. Using RNA template, CDR3s of TCR alpha and beta were amplified with iRepertoire arm-PCR. TCRdb called the multiplex PCR reads again in MiXCR, with one record for every CDR3 protein. The profile shows fewer than 200,000 distinct CDR3 sequences, around 40% of them singletons. Sequencing was done on a sample of glioma tissue, nonneoplastic brain tissue, or PBMCs (not recorded which). The receptors here all came from a human donor with low-grade glioma or glioblastoma, undergoing nonglioma brain surgery, or in good health (not recorded which).

This clonotype was seen many times. The gene calls are TRBV20-1 and TRBJ1-5; TRBD1 matches at 9 bases. Germline CDR1 DFQATT, CDR2 SNEGSKA (reference sequence). J lost 2 bases, V lost 0 bases, and 2 bases had no gene match. The CDR3 is 15 amino acids. The CDR3 spells CSARDDRGGNQPQHF. In DNA form, the CDR3 reads TGCAGTGCTAGAGATGACAGGGGGGGCAATCAGCCCCAGCATTTT.

The V and J genes are TRBV10-3 and TRBJ2-1; 12 nucleotides agree with TRBD2. This CDR3 spans 19 amino acids. Germline CDR1 ENHRY, CDR2 SYGVKD. V was pared by 4 bases and J by 7 bases, with 17 bases of the junction left unmatched. In nucleotides, the CDR3 is TGTGCCATCAGTGGTCATCTCCCTAGCGGGAGGGCCCGTGGAAATGAGCAGTTCTTC. Translating gives CAISGHLPSGRARGNEQFF.

This chain joins TRBV12-3 or TRBV12-4 and TRBJ2-5, with 10 nucleotides matching TRBD2. V was pared by 7 bases and J by 4 bases, with 6 bases of the junction left unmatched. This CDR3 is built from 14 residues. CDR3 DNA: TGTGCCAGCACCCCAGCGGGAGGGCCAGAGACCCAGTACTTC. Amino acids: CASTPAGGPETQYF.

This clonotype has a handful of counts. The V and J genes are TRBV5-4 and TRBJ1-2; 8 nucleotides align to TRBD1. CDR3 size: 15 residues. The V segment lost 3 bases and the J segment 7 bases; nucleotides outside the gene matches: 11. Germline loops: CDR1 SGHNT, CDR2 YYREEE (reference sequence). CDR3 in amino acids: CASSSGSSTGGGYTF. The CDR3 DNA sequence: TGTGCCAGCAGCTCCGGAAGCTCAACAGGGGGTGGCTACACCTTC. The full variable domain, rest sourced from reference TRBV5-4 and TRBJ1-2, is ETGVTQSPTHLIKTRGQQVTLRCSSQSGHNTVSWYQQALGQGPQFIFQYYREEENGRGNFPPRFSGLQFPNYSSELNVNALELDDSALYLCASSSGSSTGGGYTFGSGTRLTVV.

Regarding this clonotype: One end of the junction does not line up with germline, which may come from a read error. The chain carries TRBV27 and TRBJ1-1; a possible D gene is TRBD1 (5 bases). This CDR3 has 14 amino acids. Germline loops: CDR1 MNHEY, CDR2 SMNVEV (reference sequence). For the CDR3, the DNA is TGTGCCAGCAGTCGCGTAGGGGTCAACACTCAAGCTTTCTTT. Its translation is CASSRVGVNTQAFF.

To note about this clonotype: Since a much larger clone is just one base distant, this may be a read error. The chain uses TRBV15 and TRBJ1-2; D is undetermined. Germline loops: CDR1 LNHNV, CDR2 YYDKDF (reference sequence). Deletions cut 1 base from V and 8 bases from J, with 20 bases between. This CDR3 has 16 amino acids. As DNA, the CDR3 is TGTGCCACCAGCAGAGGGGCGGACGGCAGGCGGCTCGGCTACACCTTC. Translating it yields CATSRGADGRRLGYTF. The full variable domain, in which reference TRBV15 and TRBJ1-2 provide the parts outside the CDR3, is DAMVIQNPRYQVTQFGKPVTLSCSQTLNHNVMYWYQQKSSQAPKLLFHYYDKDFNNEADTPDNFQSRRPNTSFCFLDIRSPGLGDTAMYLCATSRGADGRRLGYTFGSGTRLTVV.

This clonotype has a handful of counts. This may come from a read error, since a much larger clone is one base off. The chain links TRBV28 to TRBJ2-3, with D possibly being TRBD1 (5 bases). Germline loops: CDR1 MDHEN, CDR2 SYDVKM. The CDR3 is 12 residues long. CDR3 bases: TGTGCCAGAAGTTTACAGACAGATACGCAGTGTTTT. Translated: CARSLQTDTQCF.

This chain connects TRBV20-1 to TRBJ2-7; D possibly corresponds to TRBD2 (6 bases). Trimming removed 0 bases at V and 7 bases at J, with 22 bases between. Looked up from germline, CDR1 is DFQATT and CDR2 is SNEGSKA (reference sequence). The CDR3 totals 16 residues. CDR3 coding DNA: TGCAGTGCTAGAGAGCCCCGGGCGACTCCCCGGGGGGAGCAGTACTTC. Amino acid sequence: CSAREPRATPRGEQYF.

The chain is built from TRBV3-1 and TRBJ1-5; weak D call: TRBD1 (5 bases). The CDR3 totals 16 residues. The germline gives CDR1 LGHDT, CDR2 YNNKEL (reference sequence). The V end lost 1 base, the J end lost 6 bases, and 16 bases lay between the germline ends. Here the CDR3 DNA reads TGTGCCAGCAGCCAAGGGGCCGTGGGGCGAGGTCAGCCCCAGCATTTT. This gives the protein CASSQGAVGRGQPQHF.

This clonotype was observed a few times. This chain uses TRBV18 with TRBJ2-5; TRBD1 aligns across 9 bases. The V and J ends lost 4 bases and 1 base, in that order; junction bases with no gene match: 4. Germline-derived CDR1 and CDR2 are KGHSH and LQKENI. The CDR3 spans 15 residues. The CDR3 region is CASSLDRGVQETQYF. DNA of the CDR3: TGTGCCAGCTCACTGGACAGGGGCGTCCAAGAGACCCAGTACTTC.

The chain recombines TRBV5-1 with TRBJ2-1; D remains unclear. The CDR3 is made up of 11 amino acids. Between the trimmed V and J ends, which lost 5 bases and 8 bases, there was a span of 8 bases. Germline CDR1 and CDR2: SGHRS and YFSETQ. CDR3 amino acids: CASRLNYEQFF. The CDR3, as DNA: TGCGCCAGCAGATTGAACTATGAGCAGTTCTTC.

This clonotype was found a few times. The genes are TRBV11-2 and TRBJ2-5, with TRBD2 matching over 7 bases. The CDR3 spans 17 residues. The V segment lost 5 bases and the J segment 2 bases; nucleotides outside the gene matches: 14. Per germline, CDR1 SGHAT and CDR2 FQNNGV. The CDR3 here is CASSALISGRVQETQYF. The CDR3 DNA sequence: TGTGCCAGCAGCGCCCTTATTAGCGGGCGGGTGCAAGAGACCCAGTACTTC.

The V and J genes are TRBV10-3 and TRBJ1-1, with 7 bases lining up with TRBD1. The CDR3 length is 15 residues. With 6 bases clipped from V and 4 bases from J, the junction kept 11 bases outside the gene matches. Germline loops: CDR1 ENHRY, CDR2 SYGVKD. The CDR3 region has the DNA TGTGCCATCAGCGATTCGCCAGGGGGGGTCACTGAAGCTTTCTTT. Amino acid sequence: CAISDSPGGVTEAFF.

With respect to this clonotype: Since a much larger clone is just one base distant, this may be a read error. The rearrangement joins TRBV27 to TRBJ2-1; D uncertain. The germline V gene has CDR1 MNHEY and CDR2 SMNVEV (reference sequence). The length of the CDR3 is 13 residues. The CDR3 here is CASSSLVSNEQLF. For the CDR3, the DNA is TGTGCCAGCAGTTCGCTAGTGAGTAATGAGCAGCTCTTC.

In regard to this clonotype: A much more abundant neighbour one base away suggests this may be a read error. The chain combines TRBV7-9 with TRBJ1-1; D is possibly TRBD1 (5 bases). V lost 5 bases, J lost 5 bases, and 12 bases lay in between. The germline V gene encodes CDR1 SEHNR and CDR2 FQNEAQ (reference sequence). The CDR3 totals 13 residues. CDR3 region: CASSMTAKTEAFF. The CDR3, as DNA: TGTGCCAGCAGCATGACAGCTAAAACTGAAGCTTTCTTT.

This clonotype was detected only once. With a much larger clone just one base away, this may be a read error. The chain has TRBV10-1 and TRBJ2-7; maybe TRBD2 (6 bases). The CDR3 has 15 residues. Germline V gene lookup returns CDR1 WNHNN and CDR2 SYGVQD (reference sequence). The CDR3 is CASSGGRTSNDEKYF. CDR3 bases: TGCGCCAGCAGTGGGGGACGAACTAGCAATGACGAGAAGTACTTC.

This clonotype was picked up many times. The CDR3 here is CASNAQGSYEQYF. The CDR3 nucleotides are TGTGCCAGCAATGCGCAGGGATCCTACGAGCAGTACTTC. The chain has TRBV28 and TRBJ2-7, with D perhaps matching TRBD1 (5 bases). V gave up 7 bases and J gave up 1 base, with 11 bases separating them. This CDR3 is built from 13 residues. From germline, CDR1 is MDHEN and CDR2 SYDVKM.

This clonotype was seen many times. This sequence joins TRBV28 and TRBJ2-6; TRBD1 matches at 7 bases. The V gene's germline CDR1 is MDHEN and CDR2 SYDVKM. The CDR3 consists of 19 residues. Trimming removed 10 bases from V and 1 base from J; junction bases left unmatched: 19. The chain's CDR3 is CATKRQGLSLRSGANVLTF. The CDR3 DNA follows: TGTGCCACCAAACGACAGGGCCTATCTTTACGGTCTGGGGCCAACGTCCTGACTTTC.

V is TRBV4-2 and J is TRBJ2-2; D gene ambiguous. This CDR3 contains 13 residues. The V end lost 2 bases, the J end lost 7 bases, and 8 bases lay between the germline ends. Germline V lookup: CDR1 LGHNA, CDR2 YNFKEQ. The CDR3 DNA is TGTGCCAGCAGCCAACTAGTTGGCGGGGAGCTGTTTTTT. Translation: CASSQLVGGELFF.

CDR3 amino acids: CASSLTIGTNEQFF. The CDR3 DNA reads as TGTGCCAGCAGTTTGACTATCGGTACTAATGAGCAGTTCTTC. This chain joins TRBV27 and TRBJ2-1; a possible D gene is TRBD2 (5 bases). Trimming cost V 3 bases and J 7 bases, with 13 bases left between them. The CDR3 length is 14 residues. Germline loops: CDR1 MNHEY, CDR2 SMNVEV (reference sequence).

V and J are TRBV5-1 and TRBJ2-1, with 12 bases that match TRBD2. The V segment lost 4 bases and the J segment 8 bases; nucleotides outside the gene matches: 10. There are 16 residues in the CDR3. Germline CDR1 and CDR2: SGHRS and YFSETQ. DNA for the CDR3: TGCGCCAGCAGCCCCCTAGCGGGAGGGATTGGAGATGAGCAGTTCTTC. It is translated as CASSPLAGGIGDEQFF.

At least ten counts were recorded for this clonotype. The V gene is TRBV2, the J gene TRBJ1-6; 7 positions agree with TRBD1. The trim removed 6 bases at V and 9 bases at J, leaving 5 bases unmatched. The CDR3 spans 13 residues. Germline V gene sequence: CDR1 SNHLY, CDR2 FYNNEI. The CDR3 region has the DNA TGTGCCAGCAGGGGGACAGTCTCTTCACCCCTCCACTTT. Translating it yields CASRGTVSSPLHF.

Concerning this clonotype itself: The final CDR3 position lacks the conserved phenylalanine or tryptophan, pointing to a likely read error. This chain uses TRBV4-2 with TRBJ1-5; 8 bases fit TRBD1. The CDR3 totals 15 residues. Germline loops: CDR1 LGHNA, CDR2 YNFKEQ. CDR3 sequence reads: CASSQDGQGNKPQHL. The CDR3 DNA follows: TGTGCCAGCAGCCAAGATGGACAGGGCAATAAGCCCCAGCATCTT.

J is TRBJ1-2 and V is TRBV30, with D perhaps matching TRBD1 (6 bases). The V gene's germline CDR1 is GTSNPN and CDR2 SVGIG (reference sequence). The length of the CDR3 is 15 residues. The V gene lost 0 bases and the J gene lost 4 bases, with 15 bases spanning the gap. CDR3 nucleotide sequence: TGTGCCTGGAGTGTAAACACAGGGATCGGCTATGGCTACACCTTC. Translating it yields CAWSVNTGIGYGYTF.

This clonotype came up many times. A much more abundant neighbour one base away suggests this may be a read error. This CDR3 is missing its conserved last phenylalanine or tryptophan, likely due to a read error. This chain joins TRBV15 and TRBJ2-1; a weak D match, TRBD2 (6 bases). The germline CDR1 and CDR2 sequences are LNHNV and YYDKDF (reference sequence). CDR3 length: 15 amino acids. V gave up 2 bases and J gave up 1 base, with 9 bases separating them. The CDR3: CATSRTSTSYNEQFL. CDR3 nucleotide sequence: TGTGCCACCAGCAGAACTAGCACGTCCTACAATGAGCAGTTCCTC.

A note on this clonotype: Given a much more abundant clone one base away, this may be a read error. The CDR3 DNA sequence: TGTGCCAGCAGTGGACCGACTAGCGGGAGGGATCACACAGATACGCAGTATTTT. This encodes CASSGPTSGRDHTDTQYF. The chain joins TRBV25-1 to TRBJ2-3; TRBD2 aligns across 14 bases. Losses at the gene ends were 4 bases for V and 2 bases for J; bases not matched to a gene: 8. Germline values: CDR1 MGHDK, CDR2 SYGVNS. The CDR3 spans 18 residues.

Remarks on this clonotype: A much bigger clone sits one base away, suggesting this may be a read error. The V gene is TRBV28, the J gene TRBJ2-5; no clear D. The CDR3 is 13 amino acids. V was cut by 9 bases and J by 3 bases, with 14 bases left in between. Germline CDR1 reads MDHEN; CDR2 reads SYDVKM. CDR3 nucleotide sequence: TGTGCCAGGAGTCCGGACGAGGAAGAGACCCAGTACTTC. Its translation is CARSPDEEETQYF.